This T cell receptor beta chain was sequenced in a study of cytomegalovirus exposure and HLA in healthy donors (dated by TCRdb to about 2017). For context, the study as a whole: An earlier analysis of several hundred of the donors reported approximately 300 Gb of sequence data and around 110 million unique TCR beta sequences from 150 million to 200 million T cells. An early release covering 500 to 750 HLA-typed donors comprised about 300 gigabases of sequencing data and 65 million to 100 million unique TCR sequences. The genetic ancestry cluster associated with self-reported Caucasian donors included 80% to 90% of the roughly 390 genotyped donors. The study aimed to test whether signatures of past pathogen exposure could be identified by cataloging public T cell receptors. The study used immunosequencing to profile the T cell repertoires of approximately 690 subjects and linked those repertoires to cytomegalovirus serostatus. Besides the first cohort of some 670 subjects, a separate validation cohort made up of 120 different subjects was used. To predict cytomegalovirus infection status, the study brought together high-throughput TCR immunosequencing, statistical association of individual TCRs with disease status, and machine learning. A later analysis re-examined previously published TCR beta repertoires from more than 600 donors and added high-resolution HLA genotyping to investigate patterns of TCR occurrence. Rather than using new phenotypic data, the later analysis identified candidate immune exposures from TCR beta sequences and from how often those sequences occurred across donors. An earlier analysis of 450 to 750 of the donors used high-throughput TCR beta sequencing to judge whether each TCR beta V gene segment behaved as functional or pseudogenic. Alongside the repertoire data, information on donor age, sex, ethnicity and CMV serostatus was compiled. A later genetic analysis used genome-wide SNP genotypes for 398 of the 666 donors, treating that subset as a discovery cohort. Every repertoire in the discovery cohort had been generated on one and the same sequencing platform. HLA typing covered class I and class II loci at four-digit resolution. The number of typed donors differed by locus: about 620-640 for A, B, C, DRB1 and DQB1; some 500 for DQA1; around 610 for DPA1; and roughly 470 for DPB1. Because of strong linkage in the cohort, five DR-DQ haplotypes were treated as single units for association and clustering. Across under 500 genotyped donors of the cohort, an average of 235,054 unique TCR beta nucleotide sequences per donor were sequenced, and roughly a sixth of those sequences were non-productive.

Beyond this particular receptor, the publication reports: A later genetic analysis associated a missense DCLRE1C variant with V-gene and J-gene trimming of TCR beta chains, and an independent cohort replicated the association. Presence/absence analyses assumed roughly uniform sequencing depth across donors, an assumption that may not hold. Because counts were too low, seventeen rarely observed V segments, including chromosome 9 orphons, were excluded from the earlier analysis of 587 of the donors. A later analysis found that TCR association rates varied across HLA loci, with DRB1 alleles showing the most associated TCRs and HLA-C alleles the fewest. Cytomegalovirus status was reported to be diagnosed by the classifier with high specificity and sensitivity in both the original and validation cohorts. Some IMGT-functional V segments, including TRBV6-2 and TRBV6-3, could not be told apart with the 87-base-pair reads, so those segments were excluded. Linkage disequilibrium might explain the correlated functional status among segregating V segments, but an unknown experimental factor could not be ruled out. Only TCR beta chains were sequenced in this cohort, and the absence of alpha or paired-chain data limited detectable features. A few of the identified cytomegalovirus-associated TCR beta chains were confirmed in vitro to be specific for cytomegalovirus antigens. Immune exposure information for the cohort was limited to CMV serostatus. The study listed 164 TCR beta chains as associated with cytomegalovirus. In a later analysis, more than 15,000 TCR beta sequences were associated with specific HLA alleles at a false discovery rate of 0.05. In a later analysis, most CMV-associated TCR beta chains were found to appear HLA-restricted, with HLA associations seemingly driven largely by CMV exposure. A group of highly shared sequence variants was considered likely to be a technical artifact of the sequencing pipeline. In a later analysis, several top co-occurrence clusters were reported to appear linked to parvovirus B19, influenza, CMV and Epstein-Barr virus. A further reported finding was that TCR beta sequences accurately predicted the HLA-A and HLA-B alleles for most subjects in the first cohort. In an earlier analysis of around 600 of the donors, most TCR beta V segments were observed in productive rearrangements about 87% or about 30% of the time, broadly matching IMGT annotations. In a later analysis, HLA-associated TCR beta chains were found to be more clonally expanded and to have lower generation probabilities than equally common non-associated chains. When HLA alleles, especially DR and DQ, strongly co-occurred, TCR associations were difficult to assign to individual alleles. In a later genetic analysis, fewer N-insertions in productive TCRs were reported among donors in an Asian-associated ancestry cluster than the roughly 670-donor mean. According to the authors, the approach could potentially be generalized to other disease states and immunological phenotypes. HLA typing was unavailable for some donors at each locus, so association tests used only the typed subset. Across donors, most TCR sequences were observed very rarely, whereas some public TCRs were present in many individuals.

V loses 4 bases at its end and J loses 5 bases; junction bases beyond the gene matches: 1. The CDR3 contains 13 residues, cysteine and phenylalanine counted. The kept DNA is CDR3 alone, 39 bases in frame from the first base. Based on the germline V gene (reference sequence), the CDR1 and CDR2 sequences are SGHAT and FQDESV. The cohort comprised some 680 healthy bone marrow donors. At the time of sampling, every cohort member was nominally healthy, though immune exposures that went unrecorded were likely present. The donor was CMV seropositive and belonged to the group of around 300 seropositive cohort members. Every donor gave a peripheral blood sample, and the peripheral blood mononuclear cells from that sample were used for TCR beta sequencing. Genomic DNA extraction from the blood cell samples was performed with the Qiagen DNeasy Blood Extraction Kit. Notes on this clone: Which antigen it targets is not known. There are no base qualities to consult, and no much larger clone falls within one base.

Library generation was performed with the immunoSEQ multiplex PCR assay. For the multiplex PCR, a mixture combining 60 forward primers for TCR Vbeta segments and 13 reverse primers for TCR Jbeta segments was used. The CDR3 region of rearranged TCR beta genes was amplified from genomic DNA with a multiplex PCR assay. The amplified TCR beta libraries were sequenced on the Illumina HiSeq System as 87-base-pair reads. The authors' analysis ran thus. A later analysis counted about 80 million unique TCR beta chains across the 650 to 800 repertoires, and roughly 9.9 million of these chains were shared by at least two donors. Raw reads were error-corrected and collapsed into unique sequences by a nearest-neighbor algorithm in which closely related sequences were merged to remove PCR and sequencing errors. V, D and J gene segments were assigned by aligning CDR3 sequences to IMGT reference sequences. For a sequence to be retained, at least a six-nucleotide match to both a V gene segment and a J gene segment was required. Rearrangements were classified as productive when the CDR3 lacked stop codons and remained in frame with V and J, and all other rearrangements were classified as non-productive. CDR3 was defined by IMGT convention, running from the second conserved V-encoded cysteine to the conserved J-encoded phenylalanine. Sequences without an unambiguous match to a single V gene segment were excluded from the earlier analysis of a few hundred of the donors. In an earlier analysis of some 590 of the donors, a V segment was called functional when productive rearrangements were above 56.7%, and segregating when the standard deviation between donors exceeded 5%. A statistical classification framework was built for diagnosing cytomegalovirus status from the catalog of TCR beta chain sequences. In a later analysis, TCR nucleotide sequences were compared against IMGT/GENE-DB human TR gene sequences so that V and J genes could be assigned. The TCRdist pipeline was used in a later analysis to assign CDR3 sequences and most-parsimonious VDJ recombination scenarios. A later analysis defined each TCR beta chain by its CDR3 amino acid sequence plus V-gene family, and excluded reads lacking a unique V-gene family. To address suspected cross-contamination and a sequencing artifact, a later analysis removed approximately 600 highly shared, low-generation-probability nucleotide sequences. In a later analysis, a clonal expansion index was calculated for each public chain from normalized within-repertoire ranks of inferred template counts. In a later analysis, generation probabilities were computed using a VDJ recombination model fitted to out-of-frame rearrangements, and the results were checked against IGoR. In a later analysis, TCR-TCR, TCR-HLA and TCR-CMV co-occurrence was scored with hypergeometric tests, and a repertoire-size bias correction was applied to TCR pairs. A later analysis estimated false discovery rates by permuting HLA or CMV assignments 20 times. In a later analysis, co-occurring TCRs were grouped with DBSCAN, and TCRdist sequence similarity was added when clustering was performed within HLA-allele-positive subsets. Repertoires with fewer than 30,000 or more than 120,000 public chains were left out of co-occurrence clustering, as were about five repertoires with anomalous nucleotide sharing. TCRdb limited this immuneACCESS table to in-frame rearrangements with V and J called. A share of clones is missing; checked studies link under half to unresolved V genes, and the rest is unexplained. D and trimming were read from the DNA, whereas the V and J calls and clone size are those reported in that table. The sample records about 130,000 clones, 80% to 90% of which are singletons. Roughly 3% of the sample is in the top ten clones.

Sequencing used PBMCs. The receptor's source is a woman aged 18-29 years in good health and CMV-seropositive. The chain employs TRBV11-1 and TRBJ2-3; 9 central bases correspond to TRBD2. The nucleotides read TGTGCCAGCAGCTCGCGGGGGGGAGATACGCAGTATTTT. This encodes CASSSRGGDTQYF.